The 5 T cell receptor beta chains below were found in one sample sequenced in a study of blood T cell repertoires in COVID-19. Sequencing used immunoSEQ multiplex PCR; TCRdb keeps in-frame clones, though not all of them. In the table there are over 200,000 clones, about 86% of which are singletons. Sample: PBMCs or T cells enriched from blood (not recorded which). The receptors were gathered from a woman aged 45-59 years in a cohort exposed to, infected with or recovered from COVID-19 (not recorded which).

The chain carries TRBV5-4 and TRBJ2-1, with 13 bases lining up with TRBD2. The CDR3 has 16 residues. Germline V gene lookup returns CDR1 SGHNT and CDR2 YYREEE (reference sequence). V dropped 2 bases and J dropped 6; count of bases not matched to a gene: 5. This CDR3 reads CASSLLRTSGGNEQFF. CDR3 in DNA: TGTGCCAGCAGCTTACTAAGGACTAGCGGGGGCAATGAGCAGTTCTTC.

This rearrangement joins TRBV7-3 to TRBJ1-2; 8 positions agree with TRBD1. V was clipped by 5 bases and J by 6 bases; unmatched bases: 5. CDR1 and CDR2 from the germline V gene are SGHTA and FQGTGA. The CDR3 covers 13 residues. The CDR3 sequence: CASSPRQGNGYTF. CDR3 nucleotide sequence: TGTGCCAGCAGCCCTCGACAGGGGAATGGCTACACCTTC.

This chain connects TRBV13 to TRBJ1-3; no clear D gene. The CDR3 has 14 residues. Germline CDR1 PRHDT, CDR2 FYEKMQ (reference sequence). With 6 bases removed from V and 0 bases from J, the gap between germline ends came to 9 bases. CDR3 DNA: TGTGCCAGCAGGTCTAGGAGCTCTGGAAACACCATATATTTT. The encoded protein is CASRSRSSGNTIYF.

This chain connects TRBV27 to TRBJ1-1, with 7 bases lining up with TRBD1. Per the germline V gene, CDR1 is MNHEY and CDR2 is SMNVEV (reference sequence). The CDR3 has 13 residues. The V segment lost 3 bases and the J segment 10 bases; nucleotides outside the gene matches: 8. This CDR3 reads CASSLGAGGRAFF. DNA for the CDR3: TGTGCCAGCAGTTTGGGGGCAGGGGGAAGAGCTTTCTTT.

As concerns this clone: An end of the junction does not agree with germline; a read error may underlie this. The rearrangement uses TRBV4-3 and TRBJ1-2; tentatively, D is TRBD1 (6 bases). This CDR3 comprises 17 residues. CDR1 is LGHNA and CDR2 is YSLEER in the germline V gene. The CDR3 here is CASSQEFRWGGTYDYTF. CDR3 in DNA: TGCGCCAGCAGCCAAGAGTTCCGGTGGGGGGGCACCTATGACTACACCTTC.